The sequence of this TCR beta chain was determined in a study of cytomegalovirus exposure and HLA in healthy donors (dated by TCRdb to about 2017). Regarding the study in general: According to an earlier analysis of 587 of the donors, about 179 million T cells yielded 117 million unique TCR beta sequences and about 300 Gb of sequence data. An earlier analysis of several hundred of the donors used high-throughput TCR beta sequencing to judge whether each TCR beta V gene segment behaved as functional or pseudogenic. Four to six DR-DQ haplotypes were handled as single units for association and clustering, since linkage in the cohort was strong. Among the roughly 390 genotyped donors, around 79% belonged to the genetic ancestry cluster associated with self-reported Caucasian donors. Typing coverage differed by locus: A, B, C, DRB1 and DQB1 were typed in roughly 620-630 donors, DQA1 in roughly 510, DPA1 in some 570, and DPB1 in around 490. Genome-wide SNP genotypes for about three fifths of the roughly 700 donors were used in a later genetic analysis, which treated that subset as a discovery cohort. Donor age, sex, ethnicity and CMV serostatus were compiled alongside the repertoire data. The later analysis used no new phenotypic data to find candidate immune exposures, relying instead on TCR beta sequences and their occurrence across donors. To study patterns of TCR occurrence, a later analysis re-analyzed previously published TCR beta repertoires from 700 or so donors and added high-resolution HLA genotyping. To predict cytomegalovirus infection status, the study combined high-throughput TCR immunosequencing, statistical association of individual TCRs with disease status, and machine learning. An early release that covered some 630 HLA-typed donors contained approximately 300 gigabases of sequencing data and 85 million to 100 million unique TCR sequences. HLA typing covered class I and class II loci at four-digit resolution. The study was designed to test whether signatures of past pathogen exposure could be identified by cataloging public T cell receptors. Among some 400 genotyped donors of the cohort, an average of approximately 250,000 unique TCR beta nucleotide sequences were sequenced per donor, around 20% of them non-productive. A separate validation cohort of roughly 130 different subjects was used in addition to the roughly 670-subject first cohort. The study used immunosequencing to profile the T cell repertoires of approximately 630 subjects and linked those repertoires to cytomegalovirus serostatus. All discovery cohort repertoires had been generated using a single sequencing platform.

The investigation overall reported the following: In a later analysis, TCR association rates were found to vary across HLA loci, with the most associated TCRs seen for DRB1 alleles and the fewest for HLA-C alleles. In a later analysis, HLA-associated TCR beta chains showed more clonal expansion and lower generation probabilities than non-associated chains that were equally common. HLA typing was unavailable for some donors at each locus, so association tests used only the typed subset. In an earlier analysis of 587 of the donors, most TCR beta V segments were observed in productive rearrangements about 87% or about 30% of the time, broadly matching IMGT annotations. About 17 rarely observed V segments, including chromosome 9 orphons, were excluded from the earlier analysis of about 500 of the donors because counts were too low. The only immune exposure information available for the cohort was CMV serostatus. While some public TCRs were present in many individuals, most TCR sequences turned up only very rarely across donors. A later analysis reported that several top co-occurrence clusters appeared linked to parvovirus B19, influenza, CMV and Epstein-Barr virus. A later genetic analysis associated a missense DCLRE1C variant with V-gene and J-gene trimming of TCR beta chains, and an independent cohort replicated the association. Some IMGT-functional V segments, including TRBV6-2 and TRBV6-3, could not be told apart with the 87-base-pair reads, so those segments were excluded. In both the original and validation cohorts, the classifier was reported to diagnose cytomegalovirus status with high specificity and sensitivity. Only TCR beta chains were sequenced in this cohort, and the absence of alpha or paired-chain data limited detectable features. In vitro tests confirmed that a few of the cytomegalovirus-associated TCR beta chains recognize cytomegalovirus antigens. Correlated functional status among segregating V segments might be attributable to linkage disequilibrium, but an unknown experimental factor could not be ruled out. Compared with the 666-donor mean, donors in an Asian-associated ancestry cluster had fewer N-insertions in productive TCRs, according to a later genetic analysis. Strong co-occurrence of HLA alleles, especially DR and DQ, made assigning TCR associations to individual alleles difficult. A total of 150 to 200 TCR beta chains were listed by the study as associated with cytomegalovirus. Presence/absence analyses assumed roughly uniform sequencing depth across donors, an assumption that may not hold. The authors suggested that the approach could potentially be extended to other disease states and immunological phenotypes. A group of highly shared sequence variants was considered likely to be a technical artifact of the sequencing pipeline. A later analysis found that most CMV-associated TCR beta chains appeared HLA-restricted, with HLA associations seemingly driven largely by CMV exposure. At a false discovery rate of 0.05, a later analysis linked fewer than 20,000 TCR beta sequences to specific HLA alleles. A further reported finding was that TCR beta sequences accurately predicted the HLA-A and HLA-B alleles for most subjects in the first cohort.

The cohort comprised more than 550 healthy bone marrow donors. All cohort members were sampled while nominally healthy, although unrecorded immune exposures were likely present. The donor tested CMV seronegative and was one of the 352 seronegative cohort members. Each donor provided a peripheral blood sample, and peripheral blood mononuclear cells were used for TCR beta sequencing. The Qiagen DNeasy Blood Extraction Kit was used to extract genomic DNA from the blood cell samples. CDR1 and CDR2, per the germline V gene, are SGHDN and FVKESK. V is trimmed back by 3 bases and J by 4 bases, and the junction contains 13 bases that no gene match accounts for. The CDR3 holds 17 amino acids from the cysteine to the phenylalanine. The entry retains the CDR3 DNA only, 51 bases that are in frame from base 1. Points on this clone: It lacks a known antigen. No base-level quality is on record; no much larger clone is a single base apart.

The method was the immunoSEQ multiplex PCR assay. The multiplex PCR relied on a mix of 60 forward primers for TCR Vbeta segments and 13 reverse primers for TCR Jbeta segments. A multiplex PCR assay on genomic DNA amplified the CDR3 region of rearranged TCR beta genes. On the Illumina HiSeq System, the amplified TCR beta libraries were sequenced as 87-base-pair reads. Turning to the authors' computational methods: A later analysis tallied some 79 million unique TCR beta chains across the 550 to 850 repertoires, and approximately 12 million of those chains were shared by two or more donors. Raw reads were error-corrected and collapsed into unique sequences by a nearest-neighbor algorithm in which closely related sequences were merged to remove PCR and sequencing errors. V, D and J gene segments were assigned by aligning CDR3 sequences to IMGT reference sequences. For a sequence to be retained, a match of at least six nucleotides was required to both a V gene segment and a J gene segment. A rearrangement counted as productive if the CDR3 had no stop codons and remained in frame with V and J, and every other rearrangement counted as non-productive. Following IMGT convention, CDR3 was defined as the stretch from the second conserved V-encoded cysteine to the conserved J-encoded phenylalanine. In an earlier analysis of some 550 of the donors, sequences lacking an unambiguous match to a single V gene segment were excluded. An earlier analysis of 587 of the donors called V segments functional above 56.7% productive rearrangements and segregating when the between-donor standard deviation exceeded 5%. A statistical classification framework was built for diagnosing cytomegalovirus status from the catalog of TCR beta chain sequences. V and J gene assignment, in a later analysis, came from comparing TCR nucleotide sequences with IMGT/GENE-DB human TR gene sequences. The TCRdist pipeline was used in a later analysis to assign CDR3 sequences and most-parsimonious VDJ recombination scenarios. In a later analysis, each TCR beta chain was defined by its CDR3 amino acid sequence together with its V-gene family, and reads without a unique V-gene family were excluded. A later analysis removed nearly 600 highly shared, low-generation-probability nucleotide sequences to deal with suspected cross-contamination and a sequencing artifact. For each public chain, a later analysis derived a clonal expansion index from normalized ranks of inferred template counts within each repertoire. In a later analysis, generation probabilities were computed using a VDJ recombination model fitted to out-of-frame rearrangements, and the results were checked against IGoR. Hypergeometric tests were used in a later analysis to score TCR-TCR, TCR-HLA and TCR-CMV co-occurrence, with a repertoire-size bias correction applied to the TCR pairs. In a later analysis, false discovery rates were estimated by permuting HLA or CMV assignments 20 times. In a later analysis, co-occurring TCRs were grouped using DBSCAN, and TCRdist sequence similarity was added for clustering within HLA-allele-positive subsets. For co-occurrence clustering, repertoires with fewer than 30,000 or more than 120,000 public chains were excluded, along with about five repertoires with anomalous nucleotide sharing. This immuneACCESS table, as held by TCRdb, lists in-frame sequences with V and J called but not all clones. Of the missing ones, under half trace to an unresolved V gene in checked studies; the others have no known cause. That table gives V, J and clone size, and the DNA gave D and trimming. This sample has nearly 110,000 clones in its table, and roughly four fifths of those were observed once. The ten largest clones represent roughly 2% of the sample.

The TCR comes from a young man in good health and CMV-seronegative. The receptor chain draws on TRBV14 and TRBJ2-7; TRBD1 agrees with 9 junctional bases. Sequenced: PBMCs. The CDR3 corresponds to CASSQGAVRTGAYEQYF. The DNA sequence is TGTGCCAGCAGCCAGGGAGCTGTTAGGACAGGGGCTTACGAGCAGTACTTC.